A few counts support the clone carrying this T cell receptor beta chain. Investigators reverse transcribed all isolated RNA, so they sequenced expressed TCRB transcripts. Profiling relied on immunoSEQ multiplex PCR, and the TCRdb table lists in-frame clones only, not all of them. The table records hundreds of thousands of clones, about an eighth of them present only once. The CDR3 has 12 residues. Germline CDR1 reads SGHTA; CDR2 reads FQGTGA. The V and J ends lost 3 bases and 7 bases respectively, with 6 bases between them. This sample was included in a study of beta chain features in type 1 diabetes. Researchers reported sorting CD4+ naive, central memory, regulatory and stem cell-like memory cells via CD45RO/CCR7/CD25/CD127/CD95/CD27.

V and J are TRBV7-3 and TRBJ2-2; D is undetermined. The sequence came from a young woman in good health. Sequencing input: naive CD4+ T cells from blood. CDR3 sequence (DNA): TGTGCCAGCAGCTTTTCTATCGGGGAGCTGTTTTTT. It translates to CASSFSIGELFF.